The sequence of this T cell receptor (beta chain) was determined in a study of CD8 T cells in Susac syndrome. RNA amounts of roughly 0.5 to 1 ug underwent reverse transcription with random hexamers. One entry per CDR3 protein, called by TCRdb with MiXCR from the immunoSEQ multiplex PCR reads. The repertoire has 150,000 to 200,000 distinct CDR3 sequences, around 94% of them found once; the top ten carry roughly 0.11%. This CDR3 contains 14 residues. Per the germline V gene, CDR1 is KGHSH and CDR2 is LQKENI. With 9 bases clipped from V and 5 bases from J, the junction kept 10 bases outside the gene matches.

The V gene is TRBV18, the J gene TRBJ2-7; 10 nucleotides agree with TRBD1. This clonotype was obtained from a human donor with Susac syndrome. Sample: CD4+ T cells from PBMCs. The CDR3 nucleotides read TGTGCCAGTACCGGGACAGGGGCTGTAAACGAGCAGTACTTC. Translated: CASTGTGAVNEQYF.